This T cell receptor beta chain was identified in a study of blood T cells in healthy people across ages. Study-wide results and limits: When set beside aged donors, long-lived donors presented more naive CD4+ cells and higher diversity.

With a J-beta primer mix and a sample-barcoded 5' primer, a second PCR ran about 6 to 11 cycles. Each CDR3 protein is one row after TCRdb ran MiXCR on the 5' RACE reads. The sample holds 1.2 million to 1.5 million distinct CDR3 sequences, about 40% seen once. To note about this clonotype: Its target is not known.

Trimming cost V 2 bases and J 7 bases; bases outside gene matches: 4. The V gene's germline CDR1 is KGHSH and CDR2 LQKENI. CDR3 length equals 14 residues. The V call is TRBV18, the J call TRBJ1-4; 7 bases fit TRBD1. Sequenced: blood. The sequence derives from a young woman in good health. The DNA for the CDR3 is TGTGCCAGCTCACCAGGGACAGACCCTGAAAAACTGTTTTTT. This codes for CASSPGTDPEKLFF.